The clone carrying this TCR beta chain came up a few times. Antigen: not known. These data belong to a study of response to subunit inactivated influenza vaccine. TCRdb used MiXCR to reprocess the RT-PCR reads, holding one entry per CDR3 protein. The repertoire includes approximately 700,000 distinct CDR3 sequences, more than 11% of them detected once, and less than 9% sits in the top ten. Overall study findings and caveats: New T cells are recruited in small numbers by each seasonal influenza vaccination, according to the authors' suggestion.

CDR3 size: 16 residues. Germline V gene lookup returns CDR1 SGHRS and CDR2 YFSETQ. Trimming took 8 bases from V and 9 from J; bases not matched to a gene: 14. The sequence was collected from a middle-aged man who received an inactivated influenza vaccine. Material: PBMCs from blood, obtained less than 15 days before vaccination. This chain connects TRBV5-1 to TRBJ2-1; 13 nucleotides align to TRBD2. CDR3 amino acids: CASSGLAGVKGGEQFF. Written as DNA, the CDR3 is TGCGCCAGTTCCGGACTAGCGGGAGTAAAGGGAGGTGAGCAGTTCTTC.